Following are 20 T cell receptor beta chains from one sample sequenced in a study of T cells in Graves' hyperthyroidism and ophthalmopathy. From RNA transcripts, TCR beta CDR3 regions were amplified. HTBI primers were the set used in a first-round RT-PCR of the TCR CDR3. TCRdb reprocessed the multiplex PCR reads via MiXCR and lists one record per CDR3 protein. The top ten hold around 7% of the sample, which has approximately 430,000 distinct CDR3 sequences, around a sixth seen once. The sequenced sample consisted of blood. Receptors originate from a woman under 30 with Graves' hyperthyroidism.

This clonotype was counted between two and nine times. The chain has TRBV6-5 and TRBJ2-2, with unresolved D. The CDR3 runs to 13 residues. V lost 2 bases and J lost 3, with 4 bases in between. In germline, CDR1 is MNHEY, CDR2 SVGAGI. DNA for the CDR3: TGTGCCAGCAGTTACCCTTACACCGGGGAGCTGTTTTTT. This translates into CASSYPYTGELFF.

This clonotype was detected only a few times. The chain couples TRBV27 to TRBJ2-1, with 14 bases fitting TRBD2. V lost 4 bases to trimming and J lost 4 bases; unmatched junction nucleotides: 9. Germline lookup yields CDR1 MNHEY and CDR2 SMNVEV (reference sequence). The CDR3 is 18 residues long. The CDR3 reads CASSSGTSGSSHYNEQFF. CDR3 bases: TGTGCCAGCAGTTCCGGGACTAGCGGGAGCTCCCATTACAATGAGCAGTTCTTC.

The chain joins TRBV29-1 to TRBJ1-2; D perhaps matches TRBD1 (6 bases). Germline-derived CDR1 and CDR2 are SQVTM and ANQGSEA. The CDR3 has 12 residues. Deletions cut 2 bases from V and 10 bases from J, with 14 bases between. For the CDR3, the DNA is TGCAGCGTTGAAAACAGGGTCGATACCTACACCTTC. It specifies CSVENRVDTYTF.

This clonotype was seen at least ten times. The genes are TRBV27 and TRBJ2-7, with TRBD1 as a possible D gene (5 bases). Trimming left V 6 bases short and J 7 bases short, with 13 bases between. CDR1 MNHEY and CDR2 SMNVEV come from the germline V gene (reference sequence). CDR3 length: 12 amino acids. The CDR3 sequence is CASRQVLGEQYF. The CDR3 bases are TGTGCCAGCAGACAGGTTTTGGGGGAGCAGTACTTC.

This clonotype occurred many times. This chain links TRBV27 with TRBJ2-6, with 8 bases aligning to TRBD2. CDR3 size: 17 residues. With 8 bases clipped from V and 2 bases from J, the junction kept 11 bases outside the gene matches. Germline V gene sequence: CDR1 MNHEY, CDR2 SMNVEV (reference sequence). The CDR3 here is CASSWRGAVTGANVLTF. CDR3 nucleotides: TGTGCCAGCTCTTGGCGGGGGGCAGTCACTGGGGCCAACGTCCTGACTTTC.

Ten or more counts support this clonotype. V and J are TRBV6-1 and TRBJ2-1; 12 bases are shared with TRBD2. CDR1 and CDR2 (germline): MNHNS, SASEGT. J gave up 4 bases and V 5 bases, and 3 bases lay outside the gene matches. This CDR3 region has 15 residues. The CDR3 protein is CASSRLAGGYNEQFF. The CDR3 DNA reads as TGTGCCAGCAGTCGTCTAGCGGGGGGGTACAATGAGCAGTTCTTC.

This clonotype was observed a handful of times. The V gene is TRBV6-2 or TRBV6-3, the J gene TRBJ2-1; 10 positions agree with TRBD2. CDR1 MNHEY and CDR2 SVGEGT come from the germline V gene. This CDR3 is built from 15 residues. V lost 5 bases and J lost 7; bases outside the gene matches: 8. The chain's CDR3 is CASSPLAGDLNEQFF. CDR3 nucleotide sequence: TGTGCCAGCAGTCCTCTAGCGGGAGACCTAAATGAGCAGTTCTTC.

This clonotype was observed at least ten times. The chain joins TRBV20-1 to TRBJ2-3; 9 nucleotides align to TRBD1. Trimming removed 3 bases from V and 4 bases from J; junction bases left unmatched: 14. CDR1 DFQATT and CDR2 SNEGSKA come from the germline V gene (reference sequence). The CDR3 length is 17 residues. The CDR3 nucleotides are TGCAGTGCTAGCAGAACCGGGACAGGGAAGGGTCCAGATACGCAGTATTTT. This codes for CSASRTGTGKGPDTQYF.

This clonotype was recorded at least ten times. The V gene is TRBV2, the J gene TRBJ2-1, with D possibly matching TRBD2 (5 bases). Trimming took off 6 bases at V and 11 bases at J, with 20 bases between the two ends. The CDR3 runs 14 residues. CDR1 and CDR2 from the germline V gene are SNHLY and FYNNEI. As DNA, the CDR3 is TGTGCCAGCAGACGCGATCTCTACGGGAATCAGCAGTTCTTC. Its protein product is CASRRDLYGNQQFF.

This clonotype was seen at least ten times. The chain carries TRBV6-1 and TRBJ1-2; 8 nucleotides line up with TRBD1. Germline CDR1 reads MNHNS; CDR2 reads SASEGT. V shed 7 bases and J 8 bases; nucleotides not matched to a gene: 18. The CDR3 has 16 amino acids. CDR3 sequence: CASTQEPTGVNFGYTF. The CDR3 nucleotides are TGTGCCAGCACCCAAGAACCGACAGGGGTCAATTTCGGCTACACCTTC.

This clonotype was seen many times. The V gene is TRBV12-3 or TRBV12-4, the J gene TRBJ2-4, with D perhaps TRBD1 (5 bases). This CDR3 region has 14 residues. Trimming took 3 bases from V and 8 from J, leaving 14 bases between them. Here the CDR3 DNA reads TGTGCCAGCAGTTTGGGCAGGGTGACAGACATTCAGTACTTC. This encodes CASSLGRVTDIQYF.

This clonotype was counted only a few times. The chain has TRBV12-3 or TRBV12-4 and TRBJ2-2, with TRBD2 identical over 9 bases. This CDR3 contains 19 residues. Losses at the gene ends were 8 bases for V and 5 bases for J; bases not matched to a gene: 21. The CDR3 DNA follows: TGTGCCAGCTCATTCGGGGCCCGGATTGCGGGGGGGCCAACCGGGGAGCTGTTTTTT. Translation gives CASSFGARIAGGPTGELFF.

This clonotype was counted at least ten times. The CDR3 protein is CASSNDRVNTEAFF. The DNA for the CDR3 is TGTGCCAGTAGTAATGACAGGGTGAACACTGAAGCTTTCTTT. The chain links TRBV19 to TRBJ1-1; 7 nucleotides match TRBD1. The V gene end was trimmed by 4 bases and the J gene end by 0 bases; junction bases not matched to a gene: 2. Germline assignment: CDR1 LNHDA and CDR2 SQIVND (reference sequence). The CDR3 covers 14 residues.

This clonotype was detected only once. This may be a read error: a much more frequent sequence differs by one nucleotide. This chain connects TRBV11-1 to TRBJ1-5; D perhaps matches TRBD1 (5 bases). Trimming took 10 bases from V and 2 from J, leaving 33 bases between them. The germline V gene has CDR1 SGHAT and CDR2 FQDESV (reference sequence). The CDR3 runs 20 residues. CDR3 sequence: CAIFGAGRDTVLRGNQPQHF. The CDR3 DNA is TGTGCCATTTTTGGGGCAGGGCGCGATACCGTACTGCGGGGCAATCAGCCCCAGCATTTT.

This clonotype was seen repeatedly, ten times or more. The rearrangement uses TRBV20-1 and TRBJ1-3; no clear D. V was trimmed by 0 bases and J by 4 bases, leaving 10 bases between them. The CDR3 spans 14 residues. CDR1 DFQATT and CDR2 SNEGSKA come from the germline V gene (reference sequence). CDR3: CSARDQGRGNTIYF. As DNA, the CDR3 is TGCAGTGCTAGAGATCAAGGGCGGGGAAACACCATATATTTT.

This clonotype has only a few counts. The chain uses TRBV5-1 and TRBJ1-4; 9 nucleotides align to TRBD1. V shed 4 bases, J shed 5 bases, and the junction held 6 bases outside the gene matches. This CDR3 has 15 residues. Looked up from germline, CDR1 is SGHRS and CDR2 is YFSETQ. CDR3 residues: CASSRRTGENEKLFF. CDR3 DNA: TGCGCCAGCAGCAGGAGGACAGGGGAAAATGAAAAACTGTTTTTT. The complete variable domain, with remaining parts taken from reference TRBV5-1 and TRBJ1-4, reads KAGVTQTPRYLIKTRGQQVTLSCSPISGHRSVSWYQQTPGQGLQFLFEYFSETQRNKGNFPGRFSGRQFSNSRSEMNVSTLELGDSALYLCASSRRTGENEKLFFGSGTQLSVL.

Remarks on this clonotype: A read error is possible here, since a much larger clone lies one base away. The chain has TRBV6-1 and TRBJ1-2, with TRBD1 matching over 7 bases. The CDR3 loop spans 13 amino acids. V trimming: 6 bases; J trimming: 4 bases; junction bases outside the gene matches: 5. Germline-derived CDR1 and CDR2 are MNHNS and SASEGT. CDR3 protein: CASSRRDSYGYTF. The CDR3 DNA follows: TGTGCCAGCAGCCGACGGGACAGCTATGGCTACACCTTC.

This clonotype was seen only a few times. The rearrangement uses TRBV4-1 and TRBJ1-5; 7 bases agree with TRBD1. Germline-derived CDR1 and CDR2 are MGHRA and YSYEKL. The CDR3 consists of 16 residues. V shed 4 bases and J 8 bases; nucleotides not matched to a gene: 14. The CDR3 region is CASSPKQTGQVEPQHF. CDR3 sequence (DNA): TGCGCCAGCAGCCCCAAACAGACAGGGCAAGTGGAGCCCCAGCATTTT.

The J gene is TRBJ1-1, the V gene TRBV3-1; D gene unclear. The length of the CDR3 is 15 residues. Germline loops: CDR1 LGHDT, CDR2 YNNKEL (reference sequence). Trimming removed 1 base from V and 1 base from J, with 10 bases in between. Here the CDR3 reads CASSQAGLPNTEAFF. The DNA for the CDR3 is TGTGCCAGCAGCCAAGCCGGACTACCGAACACTGAAGCTTTCTTT.

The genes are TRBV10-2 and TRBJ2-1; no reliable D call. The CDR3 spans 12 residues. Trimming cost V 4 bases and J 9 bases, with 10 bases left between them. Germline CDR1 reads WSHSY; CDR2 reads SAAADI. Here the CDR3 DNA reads TGCGCCAGCAGTGTAATGGGGTTTGAGCAGTTCTTC. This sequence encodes CASSVMGFEQFF.